This TCR beta chain was captured in a study of a mutant IDH1 vaccine in newly diagnosed glioma. On the study more broadly: Patients got radiotherapy, temozolomide, or both beforehand, and most got both. Study-wide results and caveats: Researchers report vaccine-induced immune responses in 93.3% of patients. Top-clonotype changes in peripheral T cells seemed unrelated to pseudoprogression.

Time point defined: week 5, during vaccination. It was 300 ug of mutant IDH1 20-mer peptide that made up each vaccine dose, given with topical imiquimod. Astrocytomas found in donors were new, WHO grade 3 or 4, IDH1-mutant and ATRX-lost. The V end lost 0 bases, the J end lost 4 bases, and 13 bases lay between the germline ends. The V gene's germline CDR1 is SGHVS and CDR2 FNYEAQ. The CDR3 has 16 amino acids. Clones were sequenced by immunoSEQ multiplex PCR, and TCRdb holds only the in-frame ones, with some missing. The sample lists fewer than 65,000 clones; about 81% were seen once. To note about this clone: Its cognate antigen is unknown.

The rearrangement links TRBV7-6 to TRBJ1-3; the D gene is possibly TRBD1 (5 bases). This specimen was PBMCs, taken from a glioma patient whose treatment included an IDH1 peptide vaccine. The receptor comes from a man under 40 with glioma. CDR3 coding DNA: TGTGCCAGCAGCTTAGCGCGGAGGGGCACAGGAAACACCATATATTTT. This codes for CASSLARRGTGNTIYF.